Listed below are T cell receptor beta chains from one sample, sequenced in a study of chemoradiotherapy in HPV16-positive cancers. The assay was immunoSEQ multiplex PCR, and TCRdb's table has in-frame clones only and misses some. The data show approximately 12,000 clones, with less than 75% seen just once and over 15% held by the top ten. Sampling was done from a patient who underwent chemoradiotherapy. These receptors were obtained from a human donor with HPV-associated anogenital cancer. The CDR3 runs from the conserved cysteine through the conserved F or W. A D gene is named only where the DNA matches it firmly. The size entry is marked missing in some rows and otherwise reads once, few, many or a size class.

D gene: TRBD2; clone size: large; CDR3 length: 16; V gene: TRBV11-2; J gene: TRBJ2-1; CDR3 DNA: TGTGCCAGCAGCCCTAGCGGGGCGCAAGCCTACAATGAGCAGTTCTTC; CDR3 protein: CASSPSGAQAYNEQFF
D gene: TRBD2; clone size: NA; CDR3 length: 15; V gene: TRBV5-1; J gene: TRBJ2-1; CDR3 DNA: TGCGCCAGCAGCTTGGAGGGCGGGGGGTACAATGAGCAGTTCTTC; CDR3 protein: CASSLEGGGYNEQFF
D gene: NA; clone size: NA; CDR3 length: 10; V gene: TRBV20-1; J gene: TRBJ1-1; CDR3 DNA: TGCAGTGCGGCGAGGACTGAAGCTTTCTTT; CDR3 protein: CSAARTEAFF
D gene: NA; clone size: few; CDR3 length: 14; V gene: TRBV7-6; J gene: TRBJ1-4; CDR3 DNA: TGTGCCAGCAGCCTGATGGCTGAAAATGAAAAACTGTTTTTT; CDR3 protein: CASSLMAENEKLFF
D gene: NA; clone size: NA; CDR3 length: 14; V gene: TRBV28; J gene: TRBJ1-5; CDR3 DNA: TGTGCCAGCAGTTGGCAGGGTCGCAATCAGCCCCAGCATTTT; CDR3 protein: CASSWQGRNQPQHF
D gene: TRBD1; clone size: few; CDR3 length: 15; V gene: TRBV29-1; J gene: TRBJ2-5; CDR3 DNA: TGCAGCGTCGAAAAGACAGGGGGCGATTTGGAGACCCAGTACTTC; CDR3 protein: CSVEKTGGDLETQYF
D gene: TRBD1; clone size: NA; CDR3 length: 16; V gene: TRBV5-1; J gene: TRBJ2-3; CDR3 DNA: TGCGCCAGCAGCTTGGGTCAGGGACAGGGAACAGATACGCAGTATTTT; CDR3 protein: CASSLGQGQGTDTQYF
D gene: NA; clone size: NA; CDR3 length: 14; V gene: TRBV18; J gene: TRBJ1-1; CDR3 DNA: TGTGCCAGCTCACCCCAGGGAGTGAACACTGAAGCTTTCTTT; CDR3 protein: CASSPQGVNTEAFF
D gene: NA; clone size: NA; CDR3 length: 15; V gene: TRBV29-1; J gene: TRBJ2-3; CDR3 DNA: TGCAGCGTTGAAATCGGACAAACTAGCACAGATACGCAGTATTTT; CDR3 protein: CSVEIGQTSTDTQYF
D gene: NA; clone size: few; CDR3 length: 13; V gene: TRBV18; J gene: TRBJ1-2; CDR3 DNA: TGTGCCAGCTCACCACAGGTCGCGGAAGTCTACACCTTC; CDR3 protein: CASSPQVAEVYTF
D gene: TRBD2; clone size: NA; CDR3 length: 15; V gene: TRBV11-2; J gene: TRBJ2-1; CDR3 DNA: TGTGCCAGCAGCCCTAGCGGGGGGCTTTACAATGAGCAGTTCTTC; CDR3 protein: CASSPSGGLYNEQFF
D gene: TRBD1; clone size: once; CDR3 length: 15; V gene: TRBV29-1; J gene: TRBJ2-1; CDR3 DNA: TGCAGCGCCTCCGGGACAGGCCGCACCTACAATGAGCAGTTCTTC; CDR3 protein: CSASGTGRTYNEQFF
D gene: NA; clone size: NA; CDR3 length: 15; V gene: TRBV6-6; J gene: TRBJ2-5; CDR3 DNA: TGTGCCAGCAGTTACTCGAGTCAGGTGATGGAGACCCAGTACTTC; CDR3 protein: CASSYSSQVMETQYF
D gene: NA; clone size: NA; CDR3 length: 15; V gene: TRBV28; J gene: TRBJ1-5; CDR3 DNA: TGTGCCAGCGCCCAAACAGGGACATCTAGAATACCCCAGCATTTT; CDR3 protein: CASAQTGTSRIPQHF
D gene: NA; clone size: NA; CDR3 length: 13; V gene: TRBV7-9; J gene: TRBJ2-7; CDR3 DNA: TGTGCCAGCAGGTCGGGACCCTCCTACGAGCAGTACTTC; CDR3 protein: CASRSGPSYEQYF
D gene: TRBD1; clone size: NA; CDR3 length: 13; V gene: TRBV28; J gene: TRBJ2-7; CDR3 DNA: TGTGCCAGCAGTAGGGGACAGGGTTACGAGCAGTACTTC; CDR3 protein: CASSRGQGYEQYF
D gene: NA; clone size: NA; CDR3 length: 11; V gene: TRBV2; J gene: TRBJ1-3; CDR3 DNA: TGTGCCAGCACCGAGGGTGGCACCATATATTTT; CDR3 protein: CASTEGGTIYF
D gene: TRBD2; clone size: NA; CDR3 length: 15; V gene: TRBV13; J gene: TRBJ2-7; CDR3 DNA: TGTGCCAGCAGCGGGGGGACTAGGGGCAACTACGAGCAGTACTTC; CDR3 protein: CASSGGTRGNYEQYF
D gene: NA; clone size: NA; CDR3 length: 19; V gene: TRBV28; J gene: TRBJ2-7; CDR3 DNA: TGTGCCAGCAGTTTAGCCCCTCTGGTTTTTGGGGAAAGCTCCTACGAGCAGTACTTC; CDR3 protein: CASSLAPLVFGESSYEQYF
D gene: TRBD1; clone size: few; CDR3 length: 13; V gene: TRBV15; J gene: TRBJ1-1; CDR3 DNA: TGTGCCACCAGCAGAGGAGGAGGGGGCCAAGCTTTCTTT; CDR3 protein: CATSRGGGGQAFF
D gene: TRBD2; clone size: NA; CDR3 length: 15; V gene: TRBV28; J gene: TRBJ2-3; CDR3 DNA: TGTGCCAGCAGTTTGGGCGGGAGTGGTGCAGATACGCAGTATTTT; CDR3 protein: CASSLGGSGADTQYF
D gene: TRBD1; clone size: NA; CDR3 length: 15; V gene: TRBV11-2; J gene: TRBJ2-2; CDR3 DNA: TGTGCCAGCAGCTCGCAGGGGGCAATGACCGGGGAGCTGTTTTTT; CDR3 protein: CASSSQGAMTGELFF
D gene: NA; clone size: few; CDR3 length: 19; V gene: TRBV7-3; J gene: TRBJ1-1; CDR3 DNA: TGTGCCAGCAGCTTATACGGGCCCCTCCGCCCGGTCGGGAACACTGAAGCTTTCTTT; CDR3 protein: CASSLYGPLRPVGNTEAFF
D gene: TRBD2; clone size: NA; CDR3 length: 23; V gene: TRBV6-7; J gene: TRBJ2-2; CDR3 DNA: TGTGCCAGCACGCAACGGAAGGGTTCTAGATGGACTAGCGGGGGGACTTACACCGGGGAGCTGTTTTTT; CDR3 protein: CASTQRKGSRWTSGGTYTGELFF
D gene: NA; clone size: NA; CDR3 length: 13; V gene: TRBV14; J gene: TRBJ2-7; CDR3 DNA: TGTGCCAGCAGGAGAAAGGGGGACTACGAGCAGTACTTC; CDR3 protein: CASRRKGDYEQYF
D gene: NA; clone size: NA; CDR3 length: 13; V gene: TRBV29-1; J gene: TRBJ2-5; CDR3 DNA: TGCAGCGTTGAATTCATTATAGGGGAGACCCAGTACTTC; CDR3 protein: CSVEFIIGETQYF
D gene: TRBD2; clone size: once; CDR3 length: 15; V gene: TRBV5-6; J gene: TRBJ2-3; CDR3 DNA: TGTGCCAGCAGCTTGGAAGGACTAGCTTCAGATACGCAGTATTTT; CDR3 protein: CASSLEGLASDTQYF
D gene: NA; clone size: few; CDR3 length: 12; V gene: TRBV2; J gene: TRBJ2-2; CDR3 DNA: TGTGCCAGCACCACCCCTCCCGGGGAGCTGTTTTTT; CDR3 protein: CASTTPPGELFF
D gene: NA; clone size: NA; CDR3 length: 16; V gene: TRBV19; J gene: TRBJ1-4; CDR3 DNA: TGTGCCAGTAGTTTACCTTCGGGGGGAAATCTCGGAAAACTGTTTTTT; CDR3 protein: CASSLPSGGNLGKLFF
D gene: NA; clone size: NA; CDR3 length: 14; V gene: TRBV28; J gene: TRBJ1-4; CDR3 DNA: TGTGCCAGCAGTTTGGGAAACAAGATAAAAAAACTGTTTTTT; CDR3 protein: CASSLGNKIKKLFF
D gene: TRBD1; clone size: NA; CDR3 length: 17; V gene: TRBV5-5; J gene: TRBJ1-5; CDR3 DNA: TGTGCCAGCAGCTTAACGACAGGGGGCTTGGGCAATCAGCCCCAGCATTTT; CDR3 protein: CASSLTTGGLGNQPQHF
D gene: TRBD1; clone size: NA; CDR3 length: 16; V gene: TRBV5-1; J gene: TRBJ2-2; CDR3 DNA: TGCGCCAGCAGCTACCCTCCCGGGACAGGGGGCGGGGAGCTGTTTTTT; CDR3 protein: CASSYPPGTGGGELFF
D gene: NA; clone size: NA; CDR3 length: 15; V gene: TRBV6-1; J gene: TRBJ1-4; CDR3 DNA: TGTGCCAGCGTATGGGTTCGGGGCCAGAAGGAAAAACTGTTTTTT; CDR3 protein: CASVWVRGQKEKLFF
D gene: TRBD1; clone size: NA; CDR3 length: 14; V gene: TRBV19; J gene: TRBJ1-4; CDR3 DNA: TGTGCCACCAAGCCCGGGACAGGCAATGAAAAACTGTTTTTT; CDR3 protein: CATKPGTGNEKLFF
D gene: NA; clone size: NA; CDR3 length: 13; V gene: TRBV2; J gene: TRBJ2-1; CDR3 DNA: TGTGCCAGCAAATCCGGCGATTACAATGAGCAGTTCTTC; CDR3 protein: CASKSGDYNEQFF
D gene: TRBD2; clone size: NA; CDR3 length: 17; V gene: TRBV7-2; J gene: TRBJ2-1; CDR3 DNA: TGTGCCAGCAGCTTAGTTGGACTAGCGGGAGTTATCAATGAGCAGTTCTTC; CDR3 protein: CASSLVGLAGVINEQFF
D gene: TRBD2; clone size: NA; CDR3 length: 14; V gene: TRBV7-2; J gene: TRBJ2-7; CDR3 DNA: TGTGCCAGCAGCTTTAGCGGGGCCCCCTACGAGCAGTACTTC; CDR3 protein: CASSFSGAPYEQYF
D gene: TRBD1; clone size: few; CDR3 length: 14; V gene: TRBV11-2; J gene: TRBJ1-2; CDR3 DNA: TGTGCCAGCAGCCTCAGGGACAGCAACTATGGCTACACCTTC; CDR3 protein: CASSLRDSNYGYTF
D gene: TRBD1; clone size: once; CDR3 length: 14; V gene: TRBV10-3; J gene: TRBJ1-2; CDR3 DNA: TGTGCCATCAGTGCGAGCAGGGGGCATGGAGGCTACACCTTC; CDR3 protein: CAISASRGHGGYTF
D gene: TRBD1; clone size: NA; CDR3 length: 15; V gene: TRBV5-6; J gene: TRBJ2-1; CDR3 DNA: TGTGCCAGCAGCTTCGGGACAGGGGCCTACAATGAGCAGTTCTTC; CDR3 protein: CASSFGTGAYNEQFF
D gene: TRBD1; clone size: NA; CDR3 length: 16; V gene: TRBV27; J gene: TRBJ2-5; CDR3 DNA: TGTGCCAGCAGTTCCCTTACTCGGACAGGGAGAGAGACCCAGTACTTC; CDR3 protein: CASSSLTRTGRETQYF
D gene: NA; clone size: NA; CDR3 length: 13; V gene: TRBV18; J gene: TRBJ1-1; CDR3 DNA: TGTGCCAGCTCACCGCAGCTGAACACTGAAGCTTTCTTT; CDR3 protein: CASSPQLNTEAFF
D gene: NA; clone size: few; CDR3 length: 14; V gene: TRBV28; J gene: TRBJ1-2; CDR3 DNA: TGTGCCAGCAAAACTACAGGGATCGGCTATGGCTACACCTTC; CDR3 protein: CASKTTGIGYGYTF
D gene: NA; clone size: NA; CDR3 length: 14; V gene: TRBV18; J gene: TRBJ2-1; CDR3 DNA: TGTGCCAGCTCACCAATCGGTAGGGTCAATGAGCAGTTCTTC; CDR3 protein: CASSPIGRVNEQFF
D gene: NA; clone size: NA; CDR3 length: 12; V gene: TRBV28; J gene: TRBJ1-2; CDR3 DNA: TGTGCCAGCAGTTTAAGGAGGGTAGGCTACACCTTC; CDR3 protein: CASSLRRVGYTF
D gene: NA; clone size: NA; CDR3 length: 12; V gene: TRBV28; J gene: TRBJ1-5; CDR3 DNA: TGTGCCAGCAGTTCCACAAATCAGCCCCAGCATTTT; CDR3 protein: CASSSTNQPQHF
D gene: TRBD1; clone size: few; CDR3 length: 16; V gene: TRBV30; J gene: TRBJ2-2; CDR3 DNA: TGTGCCTGGAGTGTAGTTCTGGGACAGGGTCCCGGGGAGCTGTTTTTT; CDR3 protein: CAWSVVLGQGPGELFF
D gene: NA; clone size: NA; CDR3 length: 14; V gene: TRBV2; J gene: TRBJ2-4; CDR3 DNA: TGTGCCAGCACCAAGACTAGAACCAAAAACATTCAGTACTTC; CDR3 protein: CASTKTRTKNIQYF
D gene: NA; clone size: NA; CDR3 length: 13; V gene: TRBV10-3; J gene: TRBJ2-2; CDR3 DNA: TGTGCCATCAGGGAGACAGTCCCCGGGGAGCTGTTTTTT; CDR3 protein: CAIRETVPGELFF
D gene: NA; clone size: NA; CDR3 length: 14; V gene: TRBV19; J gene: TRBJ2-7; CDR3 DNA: TGTGCCAGTAGTACAGACTGGAGCTCCTACGAGCAGTACTTC; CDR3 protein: CASSTDWSSYEQYF
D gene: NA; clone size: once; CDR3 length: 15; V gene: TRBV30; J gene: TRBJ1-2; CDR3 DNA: TGTGCCTGGACACTCCCCGAGAGAAAACTCTATGGCTACACCTTC; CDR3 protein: CAWTLPERKLYGYTF
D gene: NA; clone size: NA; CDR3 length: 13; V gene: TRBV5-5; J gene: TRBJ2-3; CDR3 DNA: TGTGCCAGCAGCACCTGGAACACAGATACGCAGTATTTT; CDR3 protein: CASSTWNTDTQYF